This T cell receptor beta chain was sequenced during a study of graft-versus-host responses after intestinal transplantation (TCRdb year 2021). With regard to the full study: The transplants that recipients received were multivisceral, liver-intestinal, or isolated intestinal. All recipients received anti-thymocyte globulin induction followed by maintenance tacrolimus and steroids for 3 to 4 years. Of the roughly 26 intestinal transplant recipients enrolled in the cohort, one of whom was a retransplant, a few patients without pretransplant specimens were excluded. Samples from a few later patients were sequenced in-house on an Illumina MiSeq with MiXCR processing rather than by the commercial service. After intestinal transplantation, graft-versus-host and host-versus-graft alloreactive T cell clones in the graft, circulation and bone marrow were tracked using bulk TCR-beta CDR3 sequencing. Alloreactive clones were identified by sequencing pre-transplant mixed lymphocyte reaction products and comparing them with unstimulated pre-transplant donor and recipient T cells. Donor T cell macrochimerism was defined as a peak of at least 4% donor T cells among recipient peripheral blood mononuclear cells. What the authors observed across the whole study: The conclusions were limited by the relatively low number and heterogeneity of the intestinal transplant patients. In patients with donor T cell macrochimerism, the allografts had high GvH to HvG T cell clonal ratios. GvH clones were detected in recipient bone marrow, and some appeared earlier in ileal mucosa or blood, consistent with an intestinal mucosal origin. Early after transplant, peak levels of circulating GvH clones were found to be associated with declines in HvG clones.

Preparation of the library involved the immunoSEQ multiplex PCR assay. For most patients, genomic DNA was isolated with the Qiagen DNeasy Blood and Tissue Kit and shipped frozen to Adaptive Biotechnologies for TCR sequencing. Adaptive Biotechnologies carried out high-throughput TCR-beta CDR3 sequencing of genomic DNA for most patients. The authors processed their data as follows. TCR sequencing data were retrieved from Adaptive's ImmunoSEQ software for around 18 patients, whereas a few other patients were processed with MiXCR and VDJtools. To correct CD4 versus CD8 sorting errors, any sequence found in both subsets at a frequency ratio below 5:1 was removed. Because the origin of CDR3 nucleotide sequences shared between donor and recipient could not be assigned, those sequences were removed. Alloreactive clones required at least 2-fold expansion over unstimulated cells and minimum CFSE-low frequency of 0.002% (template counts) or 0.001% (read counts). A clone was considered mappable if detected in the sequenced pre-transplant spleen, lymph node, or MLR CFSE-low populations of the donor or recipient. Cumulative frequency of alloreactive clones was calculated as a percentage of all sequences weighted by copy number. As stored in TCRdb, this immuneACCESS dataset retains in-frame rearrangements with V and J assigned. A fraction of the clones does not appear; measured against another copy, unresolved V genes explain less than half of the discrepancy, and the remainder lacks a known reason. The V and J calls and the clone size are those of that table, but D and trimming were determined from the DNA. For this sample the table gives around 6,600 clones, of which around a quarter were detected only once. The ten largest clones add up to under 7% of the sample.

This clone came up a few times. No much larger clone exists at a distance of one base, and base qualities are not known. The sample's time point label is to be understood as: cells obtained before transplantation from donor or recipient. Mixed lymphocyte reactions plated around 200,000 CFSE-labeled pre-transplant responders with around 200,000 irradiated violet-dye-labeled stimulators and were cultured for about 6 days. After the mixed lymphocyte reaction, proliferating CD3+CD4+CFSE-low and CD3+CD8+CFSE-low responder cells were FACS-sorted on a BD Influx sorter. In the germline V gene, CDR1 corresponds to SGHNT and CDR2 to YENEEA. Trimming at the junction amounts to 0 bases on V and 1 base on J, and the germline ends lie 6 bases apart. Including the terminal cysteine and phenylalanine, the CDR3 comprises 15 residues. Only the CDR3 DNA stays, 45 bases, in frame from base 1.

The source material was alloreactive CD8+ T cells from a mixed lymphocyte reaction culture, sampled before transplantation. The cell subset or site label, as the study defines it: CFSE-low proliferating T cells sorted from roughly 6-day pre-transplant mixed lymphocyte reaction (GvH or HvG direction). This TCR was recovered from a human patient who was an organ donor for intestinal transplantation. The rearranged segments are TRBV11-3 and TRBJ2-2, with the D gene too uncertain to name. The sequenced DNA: TGTGCCAGCAGCTTAGACCCGGGGAACACCGGGGAGCTGTTTTTT. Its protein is CASSLDPGNTGELFF.